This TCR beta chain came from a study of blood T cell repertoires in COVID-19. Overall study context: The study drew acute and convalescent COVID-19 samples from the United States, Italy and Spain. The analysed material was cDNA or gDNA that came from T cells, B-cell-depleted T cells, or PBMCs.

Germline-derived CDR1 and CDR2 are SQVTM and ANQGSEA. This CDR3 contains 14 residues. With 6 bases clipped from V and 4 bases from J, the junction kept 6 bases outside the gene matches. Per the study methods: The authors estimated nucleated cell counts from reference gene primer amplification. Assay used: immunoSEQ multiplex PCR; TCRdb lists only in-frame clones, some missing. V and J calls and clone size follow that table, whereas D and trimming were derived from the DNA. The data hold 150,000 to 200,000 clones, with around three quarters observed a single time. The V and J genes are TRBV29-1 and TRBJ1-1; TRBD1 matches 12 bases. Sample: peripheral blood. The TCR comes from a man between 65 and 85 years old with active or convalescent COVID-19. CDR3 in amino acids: CSVVGQGAFTEAFF. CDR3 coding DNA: TGCAGCGTAGTGGGACAGGGGGCCTTCACTGAAGCTTTCTTT.